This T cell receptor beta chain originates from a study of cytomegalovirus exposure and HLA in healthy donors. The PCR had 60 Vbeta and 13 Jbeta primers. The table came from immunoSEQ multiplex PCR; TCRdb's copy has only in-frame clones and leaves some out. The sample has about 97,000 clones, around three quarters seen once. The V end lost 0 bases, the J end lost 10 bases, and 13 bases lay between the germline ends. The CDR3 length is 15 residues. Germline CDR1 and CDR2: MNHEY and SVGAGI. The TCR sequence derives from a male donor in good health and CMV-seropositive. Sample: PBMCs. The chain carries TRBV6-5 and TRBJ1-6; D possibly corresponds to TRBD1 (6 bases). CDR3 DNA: TGTGCCAGCAGTTACTCTATTAGGGGGAACTCACCCCTCCACTTT. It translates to CASSYSIRGNSPLHF.